This TCR beta chain is drawn from a study of cytomegalovirus exposure and HLA in healthy donors. Study findings and constraints: Sequencing likely caused a cluster of highly shared sequence variants.

Germline values: CDR1 SGHNT, CDR2 YYREEE (reference sequence). The CDR3 runs 16 residues. The germline V and J ends were trimmed by 0 bases and 5 bases, with 14 bases remaining between them. Comment on this clone: Its specificity is unknown.

13 Jbeta primers and 60 Vbeta primers were used for the PCR. Generated by immunoSEQ multiplex PCR, the TCRdb table keeps only in-frame clones and is missing some. The sample contains about 180,000 clones, 84% of which appear only once. The clonotype comes from a young man in good health and CMV-seronegative. The chain carries TRBV5-4 and TRBJ2-2; tentative D call: TRBD2 (6 bases). Sequencing was performed on PBMCs. The chain's CDR3 is CASSLGPAGDTGELFF. In DNA form, the CDR3 reads TGTGCCAGCAGCTTGGGGCCAGCGGGCGATACCGGGGAGCTGTTTTTT.